The 2 T cell receptor beta chains below come from one sample, sequenced in a study of early T cells in non-severe SARS-CoV-2 infection. TCRdb itself ran the 5' RACE reads through MiXCR, one entry per CDR3 protein. Among tens of thousands of distinct CDR3 sequences listed, around 3.3% were seen once. The sequenced sample consisted of whole blood. The receptors here all came from an adult who was a healthcare worker with PCR-confirmed SARS-CoV-2 infection or an uninfected control (not recorded which).

This clonotype was recorded at least ten times. This sequence joins TRBV7-2 and TRBJ2-1; no firm D call. Trimming removed 4 bases from V and 16 bases from J, with 14 bases in between. There are 11 residues in the CDR3. Per germline, CDR1 SGHTA and CDR2 FQGNSA. The CDR3 here is CASSSGSQDFF. The DNA for the CDR3 is TGTGCCAGCAGCTCCGGGTCGCAGGATTTCTTC. The variable domain in full, with the rest retrieved from reference TRBV7-2 and TRBJ2-1, is GAGVSQSPSNKVTEKGKDVELRCDPISGHTALYWYRQSLGQGLEFLIYFQGNSAPDKSGLPSDRFSAERTGGSVSTLTIQRTQQEDSAVYLCASSSGSQDFFGPGTRLTVL.

This clonotype was found many times. CDR3 DNA sequence: TGCAGTGCTTCAGAGAGGCGGGAGCAGTACTTC. Its protein product is CSASERREQYF. The rearrangement links TRBV20-1 to TRBJ2-7; D not certain. Deletions cut 5 bases from V and 7 bases from J, with 12 bases between. Germline lookup yields CDR1 DFQATT and CDR2 SNEGSKA (reference sequence). This CDR3 contains 11 residues.